Described below is a single T cell receptor (beta chain) sequence and its context. Its specificity is unknown. The identical CDR3 is also encoded by other nucleotide sequences in the sample. Indicated treatment: some 20 received Ad26.COV2.S at low or high dose, single or two shots; 5 received placebo; per-sample allocation not given. Following the first vaccine or placebo injection, samples were taken on day 63. The method was immunoSEQ multiplex PCR; TCRdb's version includes in-frame clones alone and lacks a portion of them. Of approximately 360,000 clones in the sample, 83% were seen once. These data originate in a study of Ad26.COV2.S vaccination and SARS-CoV-2 variants. Study in general: The authors gave Ad26.COV2.S intramuscularly, either once or twice 56 days apart.

The CDR3 length is 12 residues. Trimming pared 8 bases from V and 3 bases from J, leaving 8 bases between. Study results and caveats: TCR breadth and depth analyses may have underestimated total T cell responses. Vaccine recipients showed a spike-specific TCR breadth that was higher than in placebo recipients.

This receptor was taken from a person aged 18-60 years who received the Ad26.COV2.S COVID-19 vaccine or a placebo. This sequence joins TRBV12-3 or TRBV12-4 and TRBJ2-1, with D unclear. The sequences come from peripheral blood, collected in a trial of Ad26.COV2.S vaccine versus placebo. The CDR3 loop reads CASRSLYNEQFF. The CDR3 nucleotides read TGTGCCAGCCGCTCGCTCTACAATGAGCAGTTCTTC.